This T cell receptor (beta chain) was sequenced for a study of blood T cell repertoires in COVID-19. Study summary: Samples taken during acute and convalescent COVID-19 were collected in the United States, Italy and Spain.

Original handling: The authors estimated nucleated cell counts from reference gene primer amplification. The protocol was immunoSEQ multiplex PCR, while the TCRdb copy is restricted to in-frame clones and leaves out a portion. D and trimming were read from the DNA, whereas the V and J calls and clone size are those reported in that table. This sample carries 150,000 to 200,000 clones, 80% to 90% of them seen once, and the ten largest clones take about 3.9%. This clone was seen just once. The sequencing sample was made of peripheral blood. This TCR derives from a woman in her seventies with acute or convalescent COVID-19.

The CDR3: CASSVAPSDNEQFF. CDR3 coding DNA: TGTGCCAGCAGCGTAGCCCCGTCGGACAATGAGCAGTTCTTC. The V gene is TRBV9, the J gene TRBJ2-1; D ambiguous. Germline loops: CDR1 SGDLS, CDR2 YYNGEE. CDR3 length: 14 residues. The ends were cut back, 0 bases at V and 5 bases at J, with 9 bases in the middle.